This T cell receptor beta chain appears in the sequencing data of a study of OX40 agonist ivuxolimab in advanced cancers. Deletions cut 4 bases from V and 2 bases from J, with 13 bases between. Germline assignment: CDR1 SGHDT and CDR2 YYEEEE. This CDR3 comprises 16 residues. This table comes from immunoSEQ multiplex PCR, and its TCRdb copy is limited to in-frame clones, with some not included. The table lists around 50,000 clones, approximately 79% of them singletons, with roughly 8.6% in the top ten. The specimen was CD4+ or CD8+ T cells sorted from blood, collected in a trial of the OX40 agonist ivuxolimab. The sequence derives from an adult with an advanced solid tumor such as melanoma, head and neck, liver or kidney cancer. The chain links TRBV5-6 to TRBJ2-6; a weak D match, TRBD2 (6 bases). CDR3 amino acids: CASSLQGLAGANVLTF. DNA of the CDR3: TGTGCCAGCAGCCTCCAGGGACTGGCTGGGGCCAACGTCCTGACTTTC.